The present T cell receptor (beta chain) was sequenced within a study of blood T cell repertoires in COVID-19. Participants were aged about 18 to 100 years, lived in under 30 US areas, and enrolled virtually. Clinical histories supplied by participants themselves formed the basis of cohort assignment. This table comes from immunoSEQ multiplex PCR, and its TCRdb copy is limited to in-frame clones, with some not included. The table shows roughly 330,000 clones, with about 90% occurring only once. CDR1 and CDR2 from the germline V gene are SSHAT and FNYEAQ (reference sequence). This CDR3 has 15 residues. Points on this clone: Its ends do not fully match the called genes, so a read error is possible.

The TCR comes from a woman between 25 and 40 years old who had recovered from COVID-19. The V call is TRBV7-7, the J call TRBJ2-1; the D gene is possibly TRBD2 (6 bases). The sample comprised PBMCs or T cells enriched from blood (not recorded which). The DNA of the CDR3 is TGTGCTAGCAGCTTAGGGGCGGGGACTTACAATGAGCAGTTCTTC. It is translated as CASSLGAGTYNEQFF.